These 6 T cell receptor beta chains share one sample of origin, sequenced in a study of T cell repertoires in cytomegalovirus infection. From the reads, TCRdb called clonotypes with MiXCR, one entry per CDR3 protein. The sample consists of around 310,000 distinct CDR3 sequences, about a sixth of them appearing once. The sequenced sample consisted of PBMCs. The receptor set was obtained from a human donor in good health (CMV status not recorded). Some clones in this sample may be carry-over from other donors' samples.

Only a few counts were recorded for this clonotype. V usage is TRBV7-2 and J usage is TRBJ2-7; D unclear. Trimming removed 5 bases from V and 3 bases from J, with 14 bases in between. The CDR3 extends over 14 amino acids. Germline loops: CDR1 SGHTA, CDR2 FQGNSA. Here the CDR3 DNA reads TGTGCCAGCAGCATTGGCGACCGGAACTACGAGCAGTACTTC. Its translation: CASSIGDRNYEQYF.

The table lists this clonotype with many counts. The chain recombines TRBV7-2 with TRBJ1-2; 9 positions agree with TRBD1. Germline V gives CDR1 SGHTA, CDR2 FQGNSA. Losses at the gene ends were 7 bases for V and 2 bases for J; bases not matched to a gene: 14. This CDR3 is 17 amino acids long. DNA for the CDR3: TGTGCCAGCACCACCCGAGGTCCCGGGACAGGGAACTATGGCTACACCTTC. This translates into CASTTRGPGTGNYGYTF.

The table lists this clonotype with many counts. The V call is TRBV7-9, the J call TRBJ2-3; D tentatively fits TRBD1 or TRBD2 (5 bases each). Germline V gene data show CDR1 as SEHNR and CDR2 as FQNEAQ (reference sequence). Trimming took 2 bases from V and 3 from J, leaving 12 bases between them. This CDR3 has 15 amino acids. In DNA, the CDR3 is TGTGCCAGCAGCTTACAGGGACCGATTACAGATACGCAGTATTTT. Protein: CASSLQGPITDTQYF.

The gene calls are TRBV12-3 or TRBV12-4 and TRBJ1-2; unclear D gene. The length of the CDR3 is 14 residues. V lost 3 bases, J lost 6 bases, and 14 bases lay in between. The DNA for the CDR3 is TGTGCCAGCAGTTTCTCCGCCCCGCCGGATGGCTACACCTTC. This codes for CASSFSAPPDGYTF.

The V gene is TRBV12-3 or TRBV12-4, the J gene TRBJ1-1, with 8 nucleotides matching TRBD1. The V segment lost 4 bases and the J segment 0 bases; nucleotides outside the gene matches: 4. This CDR3 has 15 residues. The CDR3 is CASSWGGQVNTEAFF. The CDR3 bases are TGTGCCAGCAGTTGGGGGGGACAGGTGAACACTGAAGCTTTCTTT.

This clonotype was detected a few times. This rearrangement joins TRBV19 to TRBJ1-6; TRBD1 aligns across 8 bases. Looked up from germline, CDR1 is LNHDA and CDR2 is SQIVND (reference sequence). V was pared by 7 bases and J by 10 bases, with 18 bases of the junction left unmatched. The CDR3 runs 17 residues. The CDR3 region has the DNA TGTGCCAGTACCCACTCTTACCGGGACAGGCAAGGCTCACCCCTCCACTTT. Its protein product is CASTHSYRDRQGSPLHF.